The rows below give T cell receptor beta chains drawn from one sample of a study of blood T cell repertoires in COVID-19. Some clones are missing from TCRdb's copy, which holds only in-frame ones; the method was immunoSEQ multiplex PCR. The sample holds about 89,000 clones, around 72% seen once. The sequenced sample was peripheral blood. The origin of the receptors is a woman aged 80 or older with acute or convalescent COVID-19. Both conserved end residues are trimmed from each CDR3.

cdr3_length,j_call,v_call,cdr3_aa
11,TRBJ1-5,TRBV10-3,ATRENSNQPQH
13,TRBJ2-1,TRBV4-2,ASSPGTGNLYEQF
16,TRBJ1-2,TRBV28,ASSGGPGRDRGSYGYT
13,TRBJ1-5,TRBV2,ASSSSGYSNQPQH
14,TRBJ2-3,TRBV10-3,AISEEGGAGGDTQY
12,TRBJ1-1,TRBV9,ASSVGQMNTEAF
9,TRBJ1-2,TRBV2,ASAQNYGYT
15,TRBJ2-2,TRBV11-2,ASSPGGWDSNTGELF
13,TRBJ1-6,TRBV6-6,ASRPLQGSNSPLH
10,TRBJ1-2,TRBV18,ASSPGASGYT
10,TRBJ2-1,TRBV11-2,ASSLAQRDPV
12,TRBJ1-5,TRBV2,ASRTGAVNQPQH
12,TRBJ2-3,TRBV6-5,ASSSGTHTDTQY
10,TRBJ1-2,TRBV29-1,SVDKPNYGYT
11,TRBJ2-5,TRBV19,ASSREEQETQY
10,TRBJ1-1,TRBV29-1,SVEEGGTEAF
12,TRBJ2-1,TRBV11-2,ASSSIQGYNEQF
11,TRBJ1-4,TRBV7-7,ASSLGQNEKLF
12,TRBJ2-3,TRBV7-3,ASSPGGLGYTQY
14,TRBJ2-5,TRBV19,ASSILGASVGETQY
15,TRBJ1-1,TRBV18,ASSPFPERQGRTEAF
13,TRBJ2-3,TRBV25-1,ASSPPWDSRDTQY
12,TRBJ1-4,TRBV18,ASSRGAGDEKLF
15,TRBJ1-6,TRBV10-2,ASSLTGGWDYNSPLH
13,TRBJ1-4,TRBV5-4,ASSLSDRSHEKLF
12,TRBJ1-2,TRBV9,ASSRGRGVYGYT
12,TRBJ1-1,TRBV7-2,ASSPWTGDTEAF
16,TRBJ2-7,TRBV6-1,ASSAYRPSEGSSYEQY
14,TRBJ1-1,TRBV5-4,ASSPGRTGNPRGAF
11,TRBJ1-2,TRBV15,ATSRAENYGYT
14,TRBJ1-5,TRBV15,ATSRWGTVENQPQH
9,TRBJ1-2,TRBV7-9,ASSAGYGYT
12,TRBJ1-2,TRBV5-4,ASSLTNRGDGYT
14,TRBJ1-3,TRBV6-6,ASSPPSGEGENTIY
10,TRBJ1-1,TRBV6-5,ASSLAGTEAF
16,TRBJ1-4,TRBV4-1,ASSQWQTRTGRGEKLF
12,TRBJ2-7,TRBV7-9,ASSFTGFSGEQY
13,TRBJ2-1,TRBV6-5,ASSSTTGGNNEQF
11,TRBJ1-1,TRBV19,PPRDRTGAEAF
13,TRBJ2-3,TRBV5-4,ASSSWDRLTDTQY
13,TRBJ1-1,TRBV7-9,ASRGDREKNTEAF
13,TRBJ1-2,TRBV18,ASSPPSGTNYGYT
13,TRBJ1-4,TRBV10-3,AISEWQGAGEKLF
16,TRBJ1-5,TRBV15,ATSKPGQGGYSNQPQH
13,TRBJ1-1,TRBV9,ASSGTARQNTEAF
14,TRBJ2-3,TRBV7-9,ASSFPGTSGTDTQY
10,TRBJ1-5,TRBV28,ASQGTNQPQH
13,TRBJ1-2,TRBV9,ASSVVPGHIYGYT
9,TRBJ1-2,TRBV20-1,SADMGSGYT
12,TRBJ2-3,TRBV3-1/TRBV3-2,ASSQVAGVDTQY
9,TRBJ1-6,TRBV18,ASSPGESLH
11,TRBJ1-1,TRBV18,ASSPRANTEAF
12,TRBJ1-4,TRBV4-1,ASSHPRLGRKLF
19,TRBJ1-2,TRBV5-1,ASRPGTGPVPQAVRIDGYT
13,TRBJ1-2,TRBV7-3,ASSATPGTRYGYT
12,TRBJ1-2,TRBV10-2,ASSESTGRYGYT
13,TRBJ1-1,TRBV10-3,AISENTGANTEAF
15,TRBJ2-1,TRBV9,ASSVGASGGAYNEQF
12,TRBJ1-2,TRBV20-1,SASSRASNYGYT